This TCR beta chain was sequenced for a study of T cells in Graves' hyperthyroidism and ophthalmopathy. Broader study findings: In blood, most of the thyroid clonotypes expanded above 0.001 were also present.

Using RNA transcripts as the source, TCR beta CDR3 regions were amplified. A set of HTBI primers served as the primers for a first-round RT-PCR of the TCR CDR3. TCRdb processed the multiplex PCR reads anew with MiXCR; each CDR3 protein has one entry. The table has under 350,000 distinct CDR3 sequences, roughly 13% seen once; the top ten hold roughly 7.7%. This clonotype was counted at least ten times. The antigen is unknown. Trimming took off 7 bases at V and 3 bases at J, with 15 bases between the two ends. CDR3 length equals 15 residues. The sequence derives from a woman between 40 and 55 years old with Graves' hyperthyroidism. Sequencing was performed on blood. This chain uses TRBV12-3 or TRBV12-4 with TRBJ2-2; D gene ambiguous. The CDR3 nucleotides read TGTGCCAGCACTCCCGGGCAGGCGCACACCGGGGAGCTGTTTTTT. Protein product: CASTPGQAHTGELFF.